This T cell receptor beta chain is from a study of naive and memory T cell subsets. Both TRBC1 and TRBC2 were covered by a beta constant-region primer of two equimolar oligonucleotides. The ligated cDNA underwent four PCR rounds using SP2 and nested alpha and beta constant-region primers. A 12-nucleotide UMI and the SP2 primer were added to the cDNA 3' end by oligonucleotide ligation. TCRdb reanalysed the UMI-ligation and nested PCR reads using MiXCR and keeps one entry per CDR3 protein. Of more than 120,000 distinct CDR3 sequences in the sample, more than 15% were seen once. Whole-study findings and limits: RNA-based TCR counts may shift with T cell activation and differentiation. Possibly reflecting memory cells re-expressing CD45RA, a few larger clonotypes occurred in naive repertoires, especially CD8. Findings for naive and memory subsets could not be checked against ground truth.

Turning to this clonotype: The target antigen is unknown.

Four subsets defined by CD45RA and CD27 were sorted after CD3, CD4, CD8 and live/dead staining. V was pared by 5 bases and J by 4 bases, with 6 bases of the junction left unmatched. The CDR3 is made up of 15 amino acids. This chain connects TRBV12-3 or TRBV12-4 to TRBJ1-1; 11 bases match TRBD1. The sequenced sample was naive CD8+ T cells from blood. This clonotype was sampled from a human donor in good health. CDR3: CASSPRTGGRTEAFF. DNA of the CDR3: TGTGCCAGCAGTCCCCGGACAGGGGGCCGCACTGAAGCTTTCTTT.